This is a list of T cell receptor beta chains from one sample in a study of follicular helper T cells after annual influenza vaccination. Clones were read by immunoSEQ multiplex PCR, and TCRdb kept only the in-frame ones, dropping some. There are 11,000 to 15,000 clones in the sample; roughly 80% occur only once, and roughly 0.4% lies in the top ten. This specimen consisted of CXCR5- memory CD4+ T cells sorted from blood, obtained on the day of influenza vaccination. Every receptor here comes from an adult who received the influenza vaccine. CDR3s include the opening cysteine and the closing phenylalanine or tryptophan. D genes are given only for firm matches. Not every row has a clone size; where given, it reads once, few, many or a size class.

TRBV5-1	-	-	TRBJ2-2	TGCGCCAGCAGCCTTACGGACGACACCGGGGAGCTGTTTTTT	CASSLTDDTGELFF
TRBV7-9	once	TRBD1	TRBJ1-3	TGTGCCAGCAGCAAGTCAGGGGGGAGTGGAAACACCATATATTTT	CASSKSGGSGNTIYF
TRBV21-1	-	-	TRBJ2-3	TGTGCCAGCAGCAACCCCCGACAACTAAGCACAGATACGCAGTATTTT	CASSNPRQLSTDTQYF
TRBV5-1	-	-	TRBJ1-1	TGCGCCAGCAGCTTGGCTAGTGGGGGGACTGAAGCTTTCTTT	CASSLASGGTEAFF
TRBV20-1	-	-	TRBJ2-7	TGCAGTGCTATCGGGGGTGGCGAGCAGTACTTC	CSAIGGGEQYF
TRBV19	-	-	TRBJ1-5	TGTGCCAGTAGTTTGGGGGCTAATCAGCCCCAGCATTTT	CASSLGANQPQHF
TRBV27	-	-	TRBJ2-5	TGTGCCAGCAGTCTCTACCCGACCATTCTGGAGACCCAGTACTTC	CASSLYPTILETQYF
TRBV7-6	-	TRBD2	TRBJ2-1	TGTGCCAGCAGCTCGGTAGCGGGGGGAGCATACAATGAGCAGTTCTTC	CASSSVAGGAYNEQFF
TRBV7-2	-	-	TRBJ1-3	TGTGCCAGCAGCCGCTCCGGGGGCACTGGAAACACCATATATTTT	CASSRSGGTGNTIYF
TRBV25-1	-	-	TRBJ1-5	TGTGCCAGCAGGGGGGACACCCCCCCGAATCAGCCCCAGCATTTT	CASRGDTPPNQPQHF
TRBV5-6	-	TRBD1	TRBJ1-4	TGTGCCAGCACATCCATTTCAGGGGGCGTTGTTTTT	CASTSISGGVVF
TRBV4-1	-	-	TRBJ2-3	TGCGCCAGCAGCCAAGTTTGGGGGGCGAGGGCTTCCACAGATACGCAGTATTTT	CASSQVWGARASTDTQYF
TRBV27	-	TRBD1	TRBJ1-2	TGTGCCAGCAGTTCAAGGAATACCGGGACAGGGGTGTATGGCTACACCTTC	CASSSRNTGTGVYGYTF
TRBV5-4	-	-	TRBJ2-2	TGTGCCAGCAGCTTGGGGCTCAGACCCAACACCGGGGAGCTGTTTTTT	CASSLGLRPNTGELFF
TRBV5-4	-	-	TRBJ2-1	TGTGCCAGCAGCTTGATAGCAGGGTCCAATGAGCAGTTCTTC	CASSLIAGSNEQFF
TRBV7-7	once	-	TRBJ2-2	TGTGCCAGCTCTGGTCTAGAAGGCACCGGGGAGCTGTTTTTT	CASSGLEGTGELFF
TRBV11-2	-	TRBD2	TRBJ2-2	TGTGCCAGCAGCCCTCGACTAGCGGGGGGCACCGGGGAGCTGTTTTTT	CASSPRLAGGTGELFF
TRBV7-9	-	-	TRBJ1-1	TGTGCCAGCAGCTTGGGACAAATGAACACTGAAGCTTTCTTT	CASSLGQMNTEAFF
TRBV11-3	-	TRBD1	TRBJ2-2	TGTGCCAGCAGCTTATCCCCACTCCTGGGACAGCCGAACACCGGGGAGCTGTTTTTT	CASSLSPLLGQPNTGELFF
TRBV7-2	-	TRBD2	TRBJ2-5	TGTGCCAGCAGCTCGAACGGGGCGGGGGTTTATGAGACCCAGTACTTC	CASSSNGAGVYETQYF